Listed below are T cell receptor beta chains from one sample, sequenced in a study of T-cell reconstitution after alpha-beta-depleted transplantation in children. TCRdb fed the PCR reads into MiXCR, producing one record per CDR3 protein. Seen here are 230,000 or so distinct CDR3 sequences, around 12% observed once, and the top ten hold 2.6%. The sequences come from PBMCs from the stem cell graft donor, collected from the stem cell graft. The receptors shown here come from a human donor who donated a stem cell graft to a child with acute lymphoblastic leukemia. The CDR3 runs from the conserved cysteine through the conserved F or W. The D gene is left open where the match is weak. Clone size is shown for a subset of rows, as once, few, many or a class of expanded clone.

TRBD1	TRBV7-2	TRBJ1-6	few	CASSTGTGVTNSPLHF	TGTGCCAGCAGCACCGGGACAGGGGTTACTAATTCACCCCTCCACTTT
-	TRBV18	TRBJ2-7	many	CASSKPTGTYEQYF	TGTGCCAGCTCAAAACCCACAGGGACCTACGAGCAGTACTTC
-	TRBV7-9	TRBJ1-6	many	CASSEGGQLNSPLHF	TGTGCCAGCAGCGAAGGGGGGCAGCTAAATTCACCCCTCCACTTT
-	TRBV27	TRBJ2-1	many	CASSSPVGTVNNEQFF	TGTGCCAGCAGTTCCCCGGTAGGGACTGTAAACAATGAGCAGTTCTTC
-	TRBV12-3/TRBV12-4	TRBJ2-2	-	CASIQQGAGGGELFF	TGTGCCAGCATCCAACAGGGGGCGGGGGGCGGGGAGCTGTTTTTT
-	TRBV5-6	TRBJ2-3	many	CASSRRQDPSTDTQYF	TGTGCCAGCAGCAGGAGACAGGACCCTTCGACAGATACGCAGTATTTT
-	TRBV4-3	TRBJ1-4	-	CASSQDLGASSLATNEKLFF	TGCGCCAGCAGCCAAGATCTTGGAGCATCTAGCCTTGCAACTAATGAAAAACTGTTTTTT
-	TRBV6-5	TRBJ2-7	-	CASSFSSLGVRSDPRYEQYF	TGTGCCAGCAGTTTTTCCTCCCTCGGGGTCCGCTCTGACCCACGCTACGAGCAGTACTTC
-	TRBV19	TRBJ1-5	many	CASSLSGGRNQPQHF	TGTGCCAGTAGTTTGTCCGGGGGCCGCAATCAGCCCCAGCATTTT
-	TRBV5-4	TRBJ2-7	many	CASSRSGSSFYEQYF	TGTGCCAGCAGCCGTTCGGGGTCCAGCTTCTACGAGCAGTACTTC
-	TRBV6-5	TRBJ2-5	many	CASSYSGPSSETQYF	TGTGCCAGCAGTTACTCGGGTCCGTCTTCGGAGACCCAGTACTTC
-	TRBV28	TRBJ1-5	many	CASETSETDQPQHF	TGTGCCAGCGAGACCTCAGAAACGGATCAGCCCCAGCATTTT
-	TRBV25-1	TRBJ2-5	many	CASSLASGYQETQYF	TGTGCCAGCAGCCTGGCTTCGGGCTACCAAGAGACCCAGTACTTC
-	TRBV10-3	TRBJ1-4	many	CAIGVANEKLFF	TGTGCCATCGGGGTCGCTAATGAAAAACTGTTTTTT
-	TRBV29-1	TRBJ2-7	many	CSVEGVGGTYEQYF	TGCAGCGTTGAAGGGGTTGGGGGGACCTACGAGCAGTACTTC
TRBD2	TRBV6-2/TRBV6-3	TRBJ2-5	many	CASSWRGVETQYF	TGTGCCAGCAGTTGGCGGGGGGTAGAGACCCAGTACTTC
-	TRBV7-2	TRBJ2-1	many	CASSREARRNEQFF	TGTGCCAGCAGCCGAGAAGCCCGGCGCAATGAGCAGTTCTTC
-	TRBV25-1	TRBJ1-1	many	CASRDRQVSQAFF	TGTGCCAGCAGAGACAGGCAGGTTTCTCAAGCTTTCTTT
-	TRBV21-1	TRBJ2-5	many	CASTLLREIQETQYF	TGTGCCAGCACCTTGCTCAGGGAAATCCAAGAGACCCAGTACTTC
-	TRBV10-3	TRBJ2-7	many	CAISESVQGSYEQYF	TGTGCCATCAGTGAGTCGGTCCAGGGGTCCTACGAGCAGTACTTC
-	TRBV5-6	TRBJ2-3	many	CASSLDDGVPDTQYF	TGTGCCAGCAGCTTGGATGACGGGGTGCCAGATACGCAGTATTTT
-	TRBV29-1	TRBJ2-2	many	CSVVSTGELFF	TGCAGCGTTGTCAGCACCGGGGAGCTGTTTTTT
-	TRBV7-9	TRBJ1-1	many	CASSLGSPEAFF	TGTGCCAGCAGCTTAGGGTCACCAGAAGCTTTCTTT
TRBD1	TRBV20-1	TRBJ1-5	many	CSARETGGNQPQHF	TGCAGTGCTAGAGAGACAGGGGGCAATCAGCCCCAGCATTTT
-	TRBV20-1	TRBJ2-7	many	CSAHVALNGEQYF	TGCAGTGCTCACGTGGCCCTTAACGGGGAGCAGTACTTC
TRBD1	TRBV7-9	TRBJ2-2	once	CASSPTGADTGELFF	TGTGCCAGCAGCCCGACAGGGGCGGACACCGGGGAGCTGTTTTTT
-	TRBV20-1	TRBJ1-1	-	CSQISRNTEAFF	TGCAGCCAAATCTCGAGGAACACTGAAGCTTTCTTT
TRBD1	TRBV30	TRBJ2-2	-	CAWSVRQGPNTGELFF	TGTGCCTGGAGTGTACGACAGGGTCCCAACACCGGGGAGCTGTTTTTT
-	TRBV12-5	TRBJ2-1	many	CASGLRENEQFF	TGTGCTAGTGGTTTACGGGAGAATGAGCAGTTCTTC
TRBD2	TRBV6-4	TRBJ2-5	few	CASPRTGLAVQETQYF	TGTGCCAGCCCTCGCACGGGACTAGCGGTCCAAGAGACCCAGTACTTC
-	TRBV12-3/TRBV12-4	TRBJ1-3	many	CASSSGLPGNTIYF	TGTGCCAGCAGTTCAGGGCTCCCTGGAAACACCATATATTTT
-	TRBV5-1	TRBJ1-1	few	CASRTGPEAFF	TGCGCCAGCAGGACAGGACCTGAAGCTTTCTTT
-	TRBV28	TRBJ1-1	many	CVISGQPGTEAFF	TGTGTCATCTCGGGACAACCGGGGACTGAAGCTTTCTTT
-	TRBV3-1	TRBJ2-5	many	CASSQWDPQQYF	TGTGCCAGCAGCCAATGGGACCCGCAGCAGTACTTC
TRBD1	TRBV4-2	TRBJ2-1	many	CASSQRAVSWGTDNYNEQFF	TGTGCCAGCAGCCAAAGGGCGGTCTCTTGGGGGACAGACAACTACAATGAGCAGTTCTTC
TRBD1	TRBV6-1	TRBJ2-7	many	CASSDPDRASYEQYF	TGTGCCAGCAGTGACCCGGACAGGGCATCCTACGAGCAGTACTTC
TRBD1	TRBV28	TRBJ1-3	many	CASSRDRVSGNTIYF	TGTGCCAGCAGCCGCGACAGGGTCTCTGGAAACACCATATATTTT
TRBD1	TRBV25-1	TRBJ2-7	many	CASSSAGAGGYEQYF	TGTGCCAGCAGTTCCGCCGGGGCAGGGGGCTACGAGCAGTACTTC
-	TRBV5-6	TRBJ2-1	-	CASSRTRPNYNEQFF	TGTGCCAGCAGCAGAACACGCCCCAACTACAATGAGCAGTTCTTC
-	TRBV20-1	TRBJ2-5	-	CSARGVGETQYF	TGCAGTGCTAGAGGGGTGGGAGAGACCCAGTACTTC
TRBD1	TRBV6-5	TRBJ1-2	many	CASSYLDREYGYTF	TGTGCCAGCAGTTACCTCGACAGGGAGTATGGCTACACCTTC
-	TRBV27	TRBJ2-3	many	CASSPPRVPDTQYF	TGTGCCAGCAGTCCCCCTCGGGTCCCAGATACGCAGTATTTT
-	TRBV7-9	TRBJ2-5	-	CASSLAQATQETQYF	TGTGCCAGCAGCTTAGCGCAGGCCACACAAGAGACCCAGTACTTC
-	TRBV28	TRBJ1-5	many	CASTPAVFNQPQHF	TGTGCCAGCACCCCAGCGGTTTTCAATCAGCCCCAGCATTTT
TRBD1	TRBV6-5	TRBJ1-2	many	CASSYDRASGGYTF	TGTGCCAGCAGTTACGACAGGGCAAGCGGAGGCTACACCTTC
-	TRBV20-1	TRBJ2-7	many	CSARKGLRIEQYF	TGCAGTGCTAGGAAGGGACTCAGGATCGAGCAGTACTTC
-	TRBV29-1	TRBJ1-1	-	CSVEDGAGNTEAFF	TGCAGCGTTGAAGATGGTGCAGGAAACACTGAAGCTTTCTTT
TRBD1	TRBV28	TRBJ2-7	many	CASSFGQGPYEQYF	TGTGCCAGCAGTTTCGGACAGGGGCCCTACGAGCAGTACTTC
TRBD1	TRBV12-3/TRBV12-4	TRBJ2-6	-	CASRGPRTGEAGANVLTF	TGTGCCAGCAGGGGCCCCCGGACAGGGGAGGCTGGGGCCAACGTCCTGACTTTC
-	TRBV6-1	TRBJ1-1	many	CASRPTVNTEAFF	TGTGCCAGCAGACCAACAGTGAACACTGAAGCTTTCTTT
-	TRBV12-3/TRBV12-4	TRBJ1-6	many	CASSLDVGLGNSPLHF	TGTGCCAGCAGTTTAGATGTGGGGCTAGGGAATTCACCCCTCCACTTT
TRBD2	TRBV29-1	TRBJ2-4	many	CSVERGEPNIQYF	TGCAGCGTTGAACGGGGGGAACCGAACATTCAGTACTTC
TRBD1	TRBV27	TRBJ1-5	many	CASSFTGEPQHF	TGTGCCAGCAGTTTTACAGGGGAGCCCCAGCATTTT
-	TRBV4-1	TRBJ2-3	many	CASSQEIRRSDTQYF	TGCGCCAGCAGCCAAGAAATCCGAAGATCAGATACGCAGTATTTT
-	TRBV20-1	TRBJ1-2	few	CSARERGRGGGYTF	TGCAGTGCTAGAGAACGGGGTCGGGGGGGTGGCTACACCTTC
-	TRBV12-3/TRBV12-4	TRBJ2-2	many	CASSPGASGELFF	TGTGCCAGCAGTCCTGGTGCCTCCGGGGAGCTGTTTTTT
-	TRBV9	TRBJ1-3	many	CASSLDRGSVDTIYF	TGTGCCAGCAGCTTAGACCGGGGTAGCGTGGACACCATATATTTT
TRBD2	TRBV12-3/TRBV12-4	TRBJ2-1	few	CASRMTSGSLYNEQFF	TGTGCCAGCAGGATGACTAGCGGGAGTCTCTACAATGAGCAGTTCTTC
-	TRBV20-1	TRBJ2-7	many	CSRGKGSHSYEQYF	TGCAGCCGAGGGAAGGGAAGCCACTCCTACGAGCAGTACTTC
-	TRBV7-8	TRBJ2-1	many	CAGSEGTYNEQFF	TGTGCCGGCTCCGAGGGAACCTACAATGAGCAGTTCTTC